Listed here is a single T cell receptor beta chain. No cognate antigen has been identified for it. No per-base quality is available; no much larger clone lies one base away. Trimming accounts for 5 bases at V and 1 base at J, while the number of junction bases matched to no gene is 7. CDR1 and CDR2 are drawn from the germline V gene (reference sequence): SGHNT, YYREEE. The CDR3 spans 16 residues, from the cysteine through the phenylalanine. Only the CDR3 part of the read is kept: 48 bases, read in frame from the first base. Genomic DNA was isolated from the sorted cells so that the TCRbeta CDR3 region could be sequenced. The immunoSEQ Assay was used for sequencing of TCRbeta CDR3 regions. The immuneACCESS repertoire file appears here via TCRdb, limited to in-frame rearrangements. These files lack a portion of the clones; in checked studies, under half of the deficit traces to unresolved V genes, and the cause of the others is not known. A total of approximately 60,000 clones appear in this sample, 65% to 85% of them only once. The ten largest clones represent 0.55% to 0.65% of the sample.

The data belong to a study of OX40 agonist ivuxolimab in advanced cancers. A note on the overall study: Ivuxolimab was an agonistic, fully human IgG2 monoclonal antibody directed against OX40 (CD134), a costimulatory receptor. The paper reports the monotherapy dose-escalation portion (N ≈ 52 patients) of the phase I ivuxolimab trial. Patients were allowed to have had prior anti-PD-1, anti-PD-L1 or anti-CTLA-4 therapy, and more than 30% of the dose-escalation patients had previously received checkpoint inhibitors. A male proportion of approximately 83% and a mean age of about 60 years, ranging from roughly 23 to 90, were recorded for the dose-escalation cohort. Peripheral TCRbeta sequencing aimed to test whether ivuxolimab altered TCR sequence diversity and caused clonal T-cell expansion. Partial responses occurred in three dose-escalation patients, of whom one had hepatocellular carcinoma and two had cutaneous melanoma. Intravenous ivuxolimab was administered to patients every 2 weeks at six dose levels: 0.01, 0.1, 0.3, 1.5, 3 and 10 mg/kg. Of the 50 to 55 patients in dose escalation, about 20 had hepatocellular carcinoma, roughly 15 had melanoma, 9 had renal cell carcinoma and 9 had head and neck cancer.

Points the paper makes about the study in general: Low levels of normalized T-cell clonal expansion were also seen in some patients who did not respond. At doses from 0.1 to 3.0 mg/kg, clonal expansion was seen in both CD4+ and CD8+ blood T cells between baseline and week 6. On average, CD8+ T cells showed more expanded clones than CD4+ T cells after ivuxolimab. In the 0.1-3.0 mg/kg groups, partial responders had among the lowest normalized peripheral clonal expansion, particularly in CD8+ T cells. Antigen specificity was not determined for the clonally expanded peripheral T cells.

Patients with autoimmune disease history or receiving systemic immunosuppression were excluded from the trial. Peripheral blood for TCR sequencing was collected from all dose cohorts at baseline, on cycle 4 day 1, and on cycle 7 day 1. The samples were drawn from a first-in-human, open-label, multicenter phase I dose-escalation trial of ivuxolimab. Adults with locally advanced or metastatic melanoma, renal cell carcinoma, hepatocellular carcinoma or head and neck squamous cell carcinoma were enrolled in the trial. Before TCR sequencing, CD4+ and CD8+ T cells were separately sorted from peripheral blood.

The chain couples TRBV5-4 to TRBJ2-5, and 11 bases in between align with TRBD1. This clonotype was sampled from an adult with an advanced solid tumor such as melanoma, head and neck, liver or kidney cancer. The sequencing here drew on CD4+ or CD8+ T cells sorted from blood, taken in a trial of the OX40 agonist ivuxolimab. The CDR3 region reads CASRAGTGGPQETQYF. The DNA sequence follows: TGTGCCAGCAGGGCTGGGACAGGGGGTCCCCAAGAGACCCAGTACTTC.